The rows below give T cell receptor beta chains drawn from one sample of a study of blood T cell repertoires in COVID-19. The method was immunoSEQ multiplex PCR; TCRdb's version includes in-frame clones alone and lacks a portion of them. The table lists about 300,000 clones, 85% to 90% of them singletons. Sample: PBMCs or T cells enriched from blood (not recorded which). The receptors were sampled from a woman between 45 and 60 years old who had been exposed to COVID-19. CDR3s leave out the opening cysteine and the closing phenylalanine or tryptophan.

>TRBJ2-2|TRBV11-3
ASSLSGTGELF
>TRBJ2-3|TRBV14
ASSHGGPAGADTQY
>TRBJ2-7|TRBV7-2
ASSQAGLGSYEQY
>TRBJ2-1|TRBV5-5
ASSLSPSGGNEQF
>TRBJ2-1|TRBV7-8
ASSLPGGGAYNEQF
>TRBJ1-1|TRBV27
ASSPTGGTEAF
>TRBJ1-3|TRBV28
ASRETGGGGNTIY
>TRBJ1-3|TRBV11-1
ASSSWTGSGNTIY
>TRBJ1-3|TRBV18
ASSREGSLPGNTIY
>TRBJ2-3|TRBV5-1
ASSLERAGSTDTQY
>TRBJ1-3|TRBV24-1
ATSGAGGNGNTIY
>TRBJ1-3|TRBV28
ASSLGLNSGNTIY
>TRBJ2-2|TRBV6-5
ASSDIGGELF
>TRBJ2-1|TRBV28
ASSFHLLAGGSSYNEQF
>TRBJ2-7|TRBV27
ASSFGWSDEQY
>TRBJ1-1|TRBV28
ASSFPTGTELEAF
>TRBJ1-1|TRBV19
ASSIYGTGGNTEAF
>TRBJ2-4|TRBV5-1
ASSLQGNIQY
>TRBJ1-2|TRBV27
ASSNGIHYGYT
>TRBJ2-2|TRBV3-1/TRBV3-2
ASSLLVDTGELF
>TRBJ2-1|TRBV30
AWSSLSLGLF
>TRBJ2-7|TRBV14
ASSQDLQRYEQY
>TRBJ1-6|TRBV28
ASSGQGAGNSPLH
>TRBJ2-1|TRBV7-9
ASSSLGGTGTHEQF
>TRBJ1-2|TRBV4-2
ASSQGRGYGYGYT
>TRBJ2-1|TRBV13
ASSLSASGDSRYNEQF
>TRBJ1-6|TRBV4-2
ASSQDIRDSPLH
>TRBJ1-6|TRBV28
ASSLTGGYGNSPLH
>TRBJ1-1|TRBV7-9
ASTQGQAADF
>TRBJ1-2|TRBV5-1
ASSQFSVAGGYT
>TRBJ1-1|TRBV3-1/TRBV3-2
ASSPTGMNTEAF
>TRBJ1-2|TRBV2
ASSELRTGNYGYT
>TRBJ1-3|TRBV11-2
ASSSNSTSGNTIY
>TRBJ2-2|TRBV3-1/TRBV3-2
ASSQETGSGELF
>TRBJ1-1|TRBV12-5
ASGLVYGGRTEAF
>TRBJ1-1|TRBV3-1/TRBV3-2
ASSQSGLNTEAF
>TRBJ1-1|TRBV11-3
AIRVPAAAF
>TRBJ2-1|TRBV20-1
SASGANEQF
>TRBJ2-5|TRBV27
ASSSRLVSETQY
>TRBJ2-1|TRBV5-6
ASSLPAGTGGRNEQF
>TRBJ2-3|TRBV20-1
SASTGRTRTDTQY